The 2 T cell receptor beta chains reported below all come from one sample, sequenced in a study of blood T cell repertoires in COVID-19. Libraries were prepared by immunoSEQ multiplex PCR; TCRdb keeps only in-frame clonotypes and omits some of them. Among some 170,000 clones listed, roughly 80% were seen once. Sequenced: peripheral blood. Source of these receptors: a man in his 70s with acute or convalescent COVID-19.

There are a few counts of this clone. V gene TRBV4-1 combines with J gene TRBJ2-7, with D unclear. There are 14 residues in the CDR3. V gave up 0 bases and J gave up 6 bases, with 12 bases separating them. The germline V gene encodes CDR1 MGHRA and CDR2 YSYEKL. CDR3 nucleotides: TGCGCCAGCAGCCAAGATCCCTCTTCAGGCGAGCAGTACTTC. Its translation: CASSQDPSSGEQYF.

The chain uses TRBV7-9 and TRBJ1-2, with D perhaps TRBD1 (6 bases). V was pared by 4 bases and J by 6 bases, with 18 bases between. Germline V gene sequence: CDR1 SEHNR, CDR2 FQNEAQ (reference sequence). The CDR3 is 15 amino acids. CDR3 DNA sequence: TGTGCCAGCAGCTGGACGGAACAGGGAATTGATGGCTACACCTTC. This codes for CASSWTEQGIDGYTF.